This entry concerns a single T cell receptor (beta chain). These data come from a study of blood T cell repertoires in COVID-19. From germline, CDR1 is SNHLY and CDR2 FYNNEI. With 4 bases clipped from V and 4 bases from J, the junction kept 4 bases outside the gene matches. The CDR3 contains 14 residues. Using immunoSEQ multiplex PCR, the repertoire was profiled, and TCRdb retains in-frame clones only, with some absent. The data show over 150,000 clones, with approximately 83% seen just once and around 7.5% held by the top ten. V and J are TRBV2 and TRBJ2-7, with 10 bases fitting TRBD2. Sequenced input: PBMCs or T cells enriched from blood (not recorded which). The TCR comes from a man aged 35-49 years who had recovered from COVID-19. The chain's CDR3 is CASSGWTSGYEQYF. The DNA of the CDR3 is TGTGCCAGCAGTGGTTGGACTAGCGGTTACGAGCAGTACTTC.